Below are 25 T cell receptor beta chains sequenced from a single sample in a study of blood T cell repertoires in COVID-19. The assay was immunoSEQ multiplex PCR, and TCRdb's table has in-frame clones only and misses some. There are around 300,000 clones in the sample; 75% to 90% occur only once, and approximately 0.85% lies in the top ten. The sequenced material came from peripheral blood. The source is a woman aged 40 to 50 who had recovered from COVID-19.

This sequence joins TRBV25-1 and TRBJ1-2, with D possibly being TRBD1 (6 bases). This CDR3 contains 14 residues. Trimming cost V 3 bases and J 1 base, with 9 bases left between them. Germline V gene lookup returns CDR1 MGHDK and CDR2 SYGVNS. The CDR3 DNA reads TGTGCCAGCAGTGACCCGGGACATAACTATGGCTACACCTTC. This encodes CASSDPGHNYGYTF.

The chain joins TRBV7-2 to TRBJ2-3; TRBD1 might be the D (5 bases). Germline V gene data show CDR1 as SGHTA and CDR2 as FQGNSA. This CDR3 spans 13 amino acids. The germline V and J ends were trimmed by 1 base and 8 bases, with 10 bases remaining between them. The CDR3 sequence is CASSLEGRSTQYF. The CDR3 region has the DNA TGTGCCAGCAGCTTAGAGGGGCGATCTACGCAGTATTTT.

V and J are TRBV18 and TRBJ1-1, with D uncertain. The CDR3 has 13 amino acids. V shed 4 bases and J shed 3 bases, with 9 bases lying between them. Per the germline V gene, CDR1 is KGHSH and CDR2 is LQKENI. The DNA of the CDR3 is TGTGCCAGCTCACAACACCAGGACACTGAAGCTTTCTTT. The encoded protein is CASSQHQDTEAFF.

The V call is TRBV6-5, the J call TRBJ2-7; TRBD1 is a possible D gene (5 bases). CDR3 length: 14 amino acids. The V end lost 6 bases, the J end lost 1 base, and 13 bases lay between the germline ends. Germline V lookup: CDR1 MNHEY, CDR2 SVGAGI. The CDR3 DNA sequence: TGTGCCAGCAGGTCTACGGACATATCCTACGAGCAGTACTTC. It translates to CASRSTDISYEQYF.

V usage is TRBV5-1 and J usage is TRBJ2-5, with 7 bases that match TRBD1. The CDR3 totals 14 residues. J was trimmed by 4 bases and V by 7 bases; bases with no gene match: 10. Germline-derived CDR1 and CDR2 are SGHRS and YFSETQ. The CDR3 here is CASDGPGGSETQYF. In DNA, the CDR3 is TGCGCCAGCGACGGTCCAGGGGGATCAGAGACCCAGTACTTC.

The J gene is TRBJ1-1, the V gene TRBV5-1, with D maybe TRBD1 (5 bases). V lost 4 bases to trimming and J lost 2 bases, with 12 bases between them. The CDR3 sequence is 14 residues long. Germline V gene data show CDR1 as SGHRS and CDR2 as YFSETQ. CDR3 sequence (DNA): TGCGCCAGCAGCGCCGACAGTACCAACACTGAAGCTTTCTTT. Protein sequence: CASSADSTNTEAFF.

The chain employs TRBV25-1 and TRBJ2-1, with 8 bases identical to TRBD2. Losses at the gene ends were 1 base for V and 6 bases for J; bases not matched to a gene: 8. The CDR3 runs to 16 residues. Germline V gene data show CDR1 as MGHDK and CDR2 as SYGVNS. This CDR3 reads CASSEFRSGRRNEQFF. DNA of the CDR3: TGTGCCAGCAGTGAATTTCGGAGCGGGAGACGCAATGAGCAGTTCTTC.

The J gene is TRBJ2-7, the V gene TRBV11-1; 10 bases line up with TRBD2. The V segment lost 5 bases and the J segment 0 bases; nucleotides outside the gene matches: 4. CDR1 is SGHAT and CDR2 is FQDESV in the germline V gene (reference sequence). CDR3 length: 15 residues. Here the CDR3 DNA reads TGTGCCAGCAGCACCTCTAGCGGGAGCTCCTACGAGCAGTACTTC. Its translation is CASSTSSGSSYEQYF.

This clone was recorded only once. This sequence joins TRBV24-1 and TRBJ1-5; D gene uncertain. The CDR3 sequence is 14 residues long. CDR1 is KGHDR and CDR2 is SFDVKD in the germline V gene. The V and J ends lost 3 bases and 0 bases respectively, with 5 bases between them. In DNA, the CDR3 is TGTGCCACCAGTGATCCTAATAGCAATCAGCCCCAGCATTTT. Translated: CATSDPNSNQPQHF.

The rearrangement links TRBV18 to TRBJ1-4; the match to TRBD1 covers 10 bases. The V segment lost 6 bases and the J segment 7 bases; nucleotides outside the gene matches: 5. CDR1 KGHSH and CDR2 LQKENI come from the germline V gene. CDR3 length: 14 residues. CDR3 DNA sequence: TGTGCCAGCTCCCCGGACAGGGGGAGTGAAAAACTGTTTTTT. Residues: CASSPDRGSEKLFF.

The chain joins TRBV19 to TRBJ2-2; the match to TRBD2 covers 9 bases. Unmatched junction bases numbered 6, after V lost 5 bases and J lost 5 bases. The CDR3 has 15 amino acids. CDR1 and CDR2 (germline): LNHDA, SQIVND (reference sequence). CDR3 region: CASSSSLAGTGELFF. CDR3 DNA sequence: TGTGCCAGTAGTTCCTCACTAGCGGGTACCGGGGAGCTGTTTTTT.

In its sample, this clone was seen once. The chain has TRBV7-2 and TRBJ1-2; 7 positions agree with TRBD1. Germline CDR1 is SGHTA and CDR2 is FQGNSA. V gave up 5 bases and J gave up 1 base; unmatched junction bases: 4. The CDR3 totals 14 residues. CDR3 DNA: TGTGCCAGCAGCCCGCGACAGGGTAACTATGGCTACACCTTC. Translating it yields CASSPRQGNYGYTF.

This chain joins TRBV7-9 and TRBJ1-4; 8 nucleotides match TRBD1. This CDR3 is built from 14 residues. V lost 6 bases to trimming and J lost 3 bases; unmatched junction nucleotides: 3. Germline CDR1 is SEHNR and CDR2 is FQNEAQ (reference sequence). CDR3 sequence: CASSRQGPNEKLFF. The CDR3 region has the DNA TGTGCCAGCAGTCGACAGGGGCCTAATGAAAAACTGTTTTTT.

The CDR3 loop is CASSLWDNGQPQHF. CDR3 sequence (DNA): TGCGCCAGCAGCCTCTGGGACAATGGGCAGCCCCAGCATTTT. This rearrangement joins TRBV4-1 to TRBJ1-5; a possible D gene is TRBD1 (6 bases). V shed 4 bases and J shed 7 bases, with 14 bases lying between them. In germline, CDR1 is MGHRA, CDR2 YSYEKL. The length of the CDR3 is 14 residues.

This clone was observed once. The rearrangement links TRBV29-1 to TRBJ2-1, with TRBD2 identical over 9 bases. The ends lost 6 bases at V and 4 bases at J; junction bases unmatched: 7. Germline CDR1 is SQVTM and CDR2 is ANQGSEA. The CDR3 consists of 14 residues. The CDR3 DNA sequence: TGCAGCGTCCTTGCGGGAGGGCCGTACAATGAGCAGTTCTTC. This translates into CSVLAGGPYNEQFF.

The V and J genes are TRBV28 and TRBJ2-7; 7 nucleotides match TRBD1. Germline loops: CDR1 MDHEN, CDR2 SYDVKM. With V trimmed by 8 bases and J by 5 bases, 3 bases remained unmatched. The CDR3 is made up of 11 amino acids. The CDR3 region is CASYRGNEQYF. CDR3 nucleotide sequence: TGTGCCAGCTACAGGGGAAACGAGCAGTACTTC. Full variable domain (outside the CDR3, taken from reference TRBV28 and TRBJ2-7): DVKVTQSSRYLVKRTGEKVFLECVQDMDHENMFWYRQDPGLGLRLIYFSYDVKMKEKGDIPEGYSVSREKKERFSLILESASTNQTSMYLCASYRGNEQYFGPGTRLTVT.

J is TRBJ2-6 and V is TRBV11-3; 7 bases map to TRBD1. V shed 5 bases and J 1 base; nucleotides not matched to a gene: 8. CDR1 is SGHNT, CDR2 YENEEA, per germline. CDR3 length equals 17 residues. The CDR3 DNA follows: TGTGCCAGCAGCCCAACTACAGGGGTTTCTGGGGCCAACGTCCTGACTTTC. Protein product: CASSPTTGVSGANVLTF.

The V call is TRBV7-8, the J call TRBJ2-5; 8 nucleotides align to TRBD2. Germline loops: CDR1 SGHVS, CDR2 FQNEAQ. CDR3 length: 16 residues. With V trimmed by 1 base and J by 2 bases, 6 bases remained unmatched. The CDR3 DNA reads as TGTGCCAGCAGCTTAGGCCCAGCGGGAGTTCAAGAGACCCAGTACTTC. This translates into CASSLGPAGVQETQYF.

The chain recombines TRBV10-3 with TRBJ2-5; TRBD2 matches 11 bases. Per the germline V gene, CDR1 is ENHRY and CDR2 is SYGVKD. The length of the CDR3 is 16 residues. Germline trimming cut 4 bases from V and 2 bases from J; bases unmatched to any gene: 6. The CDR3 region has the DNA TGTGCCATCAGTGTACTAGCGGGGGAAGGTCAAGAGACCCAGTACTTC. It codes for CAISVLAGEGQETQYF.

The V call is TRBV9, the J call TRBJ2-1, with D possibly TRBD2 on 6 matching bases. The CDR3 consists of 15 residues. The germline V and J ends were trimmed by 0 bases and 9 bases, with 16 bases remaining between them. Germline CDR1 reads SGDLS; CDR2 reads YYNGEE. The DNA of the CDR3 is TGTGCCAGCAGCGTAGAGGCAGGGACTTTTGGTGAGCAGTTCTTC. Translated, it gives CASSVEAGTFGEQFF.

For this clone: Other DNA sequences from this sample encode an identical CDR3 as well. V usage is TRBV6-6 and J usage is TRBJ2-2; no clear D gene. The length of the CDR3 is 13 residues. V lost 6 bases and J lost 3, with 8 bases in between. CDR1 and CDR2 (germline): MNHNY, SVGAGI (reference sequence). CDR3 DNA: TGTGCCAGCAGCCCCTCTGACACCGGGGAGCTGTTTTTT. This translates into CASSPSDTGELFF.

The gene calls are TRBV7-3 and TRBJ2-3; 7 bases fit TRBD2. The CDR3 sequence is 15 residues long. Unmatched junction bases numbered 7, after V lost 2 bases and J lost 5 bases. Germline assignment: CDR1 SGHTA and CDR2 FQGTGA. Written as DNA, the CDR3 is TGTGCCAGCAGCTTAGCCCCGGGAGGACAAGATACGCAGTATTTT. Encoded protein: CASSLAPGGQDTQYF.

The gene calls are TRBV19 and TRBJ2-6, with D hard to call. CDR1 is LNHDA and CDR2 is SQIVND in the germline V gene (reference sequence). Between the trimmed V and J ends, which lost 5 bases and 0 bases, there was a span of 14 bases. This CDR3 is 17 amino acids long. The CDR3 spells CASSLKPASSGANVLTF. CDR3 nucleotides: TGTGCCAGTAGTCTAAAACCCGCCTCCTCTGGGGCCAACGTCCTGACTTTC.

The chain carries TRBV7-8 and TRBJ2-3, with TRBD2 matching over 7 bases. This CDR3 comprises 17 residues. Germline V CDR1 and CDR2: SGHVS, FQNEAQ. J gave up 5 bases and V 5 bases, and 16 bases lay outside the gene matches. The CDR3 DNA is TGTGCCAGCAGCGCGGTACCCCGCGGGAGCTCCGGAGATACGCAGTATTTT. Protein: CASSAVPRGSSGDTQYF.

CDR3 amino acids: CASSTAGTGNSNQPQHF. The CDR3 DNA is TGTGCCAGTAGTACTGCCGGGACAGGGAATAGCAATCAGCCCCAGCATTTT. The genes are TRBV19 and TRBJ1-5; the match to TRBD1 covers 9 bases. This CDR3 has 17 residues. V dropped 4 bases and J dropped 0; count of bases not matched to a gene: 7. The germline V gene encodes CDR1 LNHDA and CDR2 SQIVND (reference sequence).